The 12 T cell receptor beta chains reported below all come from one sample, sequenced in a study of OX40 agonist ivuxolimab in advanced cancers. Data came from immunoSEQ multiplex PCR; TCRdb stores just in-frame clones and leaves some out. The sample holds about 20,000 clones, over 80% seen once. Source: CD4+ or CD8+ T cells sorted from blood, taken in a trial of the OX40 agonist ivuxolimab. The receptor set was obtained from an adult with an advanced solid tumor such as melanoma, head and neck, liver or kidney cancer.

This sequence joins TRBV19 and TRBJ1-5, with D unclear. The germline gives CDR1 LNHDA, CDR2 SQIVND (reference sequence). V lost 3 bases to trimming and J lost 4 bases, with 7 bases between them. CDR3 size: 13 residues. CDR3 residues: CASSIFVNQPQHF. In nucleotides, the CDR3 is TGTGCCAGTAGTATTTTTGTAAATCAGCCCCAGCATTTT.

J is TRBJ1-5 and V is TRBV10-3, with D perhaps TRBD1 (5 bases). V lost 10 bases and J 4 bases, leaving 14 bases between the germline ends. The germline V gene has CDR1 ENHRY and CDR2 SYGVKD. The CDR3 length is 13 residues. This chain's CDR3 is CATEAGGNQPQHF. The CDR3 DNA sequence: TGTGCCACCGAGGCGGGGGGAAATCAGCCCCAGCATTTT.

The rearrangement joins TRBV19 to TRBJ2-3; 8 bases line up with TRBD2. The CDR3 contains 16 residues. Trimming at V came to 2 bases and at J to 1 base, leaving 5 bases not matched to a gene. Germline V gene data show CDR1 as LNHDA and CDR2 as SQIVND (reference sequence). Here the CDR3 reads CASSITSGERTDTQYF. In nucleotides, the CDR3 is TGTGCCAGTAGTATAACTAGCGGAGAACGCACAGATACGCAGTATTTT.

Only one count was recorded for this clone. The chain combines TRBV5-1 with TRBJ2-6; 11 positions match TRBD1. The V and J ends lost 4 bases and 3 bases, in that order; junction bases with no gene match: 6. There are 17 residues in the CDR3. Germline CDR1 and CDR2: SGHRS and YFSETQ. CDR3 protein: CASSMDRGQIGANVLTF. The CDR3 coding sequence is TGCGCCAGCAGCATGGACAGGGGGCAGATTGGGGCCAACGTCCTGACTTTC.

The DNA for the CDR3 is TGTGCCAGCCGGCAGAACACCGGGGAGCTGTTTTTT. The encoded protein is CASRQNTGELFF. The V call is TRBV6-4, the J call TRBJ2-2; D call uncertain. Per the germline V gene, CDR1 is MRHNA and CDR2 is SNTAGT. This CDR3 is built from 12 residues. Trimming took off 8 bases at V and 1 base at J, with 5 bases between the two ends.

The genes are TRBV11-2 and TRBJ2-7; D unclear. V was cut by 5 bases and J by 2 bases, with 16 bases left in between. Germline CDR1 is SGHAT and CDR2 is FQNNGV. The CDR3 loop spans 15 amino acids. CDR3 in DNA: TGTGCCAGCAGCGCCGCCGGAAGCCTCGCCTACGAGCAGTACTTC. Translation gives CASSAAGSLAYEQYF.

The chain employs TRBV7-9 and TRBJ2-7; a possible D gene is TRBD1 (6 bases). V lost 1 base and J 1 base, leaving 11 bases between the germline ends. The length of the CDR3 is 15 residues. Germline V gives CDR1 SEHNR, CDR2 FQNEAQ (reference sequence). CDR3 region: CASSLDQGMSYEQYF. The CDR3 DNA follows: TGTGCCAGCAGCTTAGATCAGGGGATGTCCTACGAGCAGTACTTC.

Here the CDR3 reads CASCDSTGSGNTIYF. In DNA form, the CDR3 reads TGTGCCAGCTGCGACAGCACGGGCTCTGGAAACACCATATATTTT. The rearrangement uses TRBV6-1 and TRBJ1-3, with D tentatively TRBD1 (5 bases). The CDR3 extends over 15 amino acids. The germline V gene encodes CDR1 MNHNS and CDR2 SASEGT. Deletions cut 8 bases from V and 0 bases from J, with 14 bases between.

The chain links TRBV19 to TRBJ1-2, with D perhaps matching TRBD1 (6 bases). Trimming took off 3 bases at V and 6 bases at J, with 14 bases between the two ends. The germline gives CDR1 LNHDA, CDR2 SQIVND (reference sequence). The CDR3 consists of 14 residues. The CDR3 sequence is CASSISLGADGYTF. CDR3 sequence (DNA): TGTGCCAGTAGTATCAGCCTGGGGGCCGATGGCTACACCTTC.

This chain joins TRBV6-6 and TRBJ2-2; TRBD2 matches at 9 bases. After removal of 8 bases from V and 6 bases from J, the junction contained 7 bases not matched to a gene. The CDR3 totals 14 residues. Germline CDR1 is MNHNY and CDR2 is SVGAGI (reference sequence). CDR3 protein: CASAPGLAAGELFF. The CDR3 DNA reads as TGTGCCAGCGCCCCGGGACTAGCTGCCGGGGAGCTGTTTTTT.

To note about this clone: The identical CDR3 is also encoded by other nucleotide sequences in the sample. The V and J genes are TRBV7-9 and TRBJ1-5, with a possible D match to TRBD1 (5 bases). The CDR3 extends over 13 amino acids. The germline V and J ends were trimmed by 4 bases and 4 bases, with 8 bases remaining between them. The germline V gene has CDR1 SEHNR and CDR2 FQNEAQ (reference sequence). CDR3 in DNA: TGTGCCAGCAGCTCCGGGGGGAATCAGCCCCAGCATTTT. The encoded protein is CASSSGGNQPQHF. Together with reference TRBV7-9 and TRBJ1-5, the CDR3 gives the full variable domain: DTGVSQNPRHKITKRGQNVTFRCDPISEHNRLYWYRQTLGQGPEFLTYFQNEAQLEKSRLLSDRFSAERPKGSFSTLEIQRTEQGDSAMYLCASSSGGNQPQHFGDGTRLSIL.

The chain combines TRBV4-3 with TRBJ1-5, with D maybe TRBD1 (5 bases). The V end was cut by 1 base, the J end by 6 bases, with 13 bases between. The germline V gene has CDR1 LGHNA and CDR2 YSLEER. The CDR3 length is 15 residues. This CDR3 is CASSQGTGVSQPQHF. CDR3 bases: TGCGCCAGCAGCCAAGGGACGGGGGTGAGTCAGCCCCAGCATTTT.